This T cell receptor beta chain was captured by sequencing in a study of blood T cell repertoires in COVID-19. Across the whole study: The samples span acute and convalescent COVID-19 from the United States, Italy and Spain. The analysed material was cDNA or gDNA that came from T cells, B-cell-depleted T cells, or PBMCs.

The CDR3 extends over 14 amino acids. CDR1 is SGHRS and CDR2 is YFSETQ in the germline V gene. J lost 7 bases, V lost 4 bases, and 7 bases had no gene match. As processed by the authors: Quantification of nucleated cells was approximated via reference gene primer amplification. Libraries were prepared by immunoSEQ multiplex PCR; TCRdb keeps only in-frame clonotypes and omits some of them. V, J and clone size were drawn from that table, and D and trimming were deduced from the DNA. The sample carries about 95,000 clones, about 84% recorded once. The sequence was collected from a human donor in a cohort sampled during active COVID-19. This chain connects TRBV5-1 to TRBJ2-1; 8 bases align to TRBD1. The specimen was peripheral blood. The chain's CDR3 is CASSPGQVGNEQFF. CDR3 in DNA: TGCGCCAGCAGCCCGGGACAGGTTGGGAATGAGCAGTTCTTC.